Below, 9 T cell receptor beta chains from the same sample are listed, as sequenced in a study of blood T cell repertoires in COVID-19. Clones were sequenced by immunoSEQ multiplex PCR, and TCRdb holds only the in-frame ones, with some missing. This sample carries fewer than 350,000 clones, around nine tenths of them seen once, and the ten largest clones take approximately 5.2%. The sample taken for sequencing was PBMCs or T cells enriched from blood (not recorded which). The receptors shown here come from a man aged 60 to 69 who had recovered from COVID-19.

V usage is TRBV2 and J usage is TRBJ1-3, with 7 bases that match TRBD1. The V gene end was trimmed by 3 bases and the J gene end by 3 bases; junction bases not matched to a gene: 5. Germline assignment: CDR1 SNHLY and CDR2 FYNNEI. The CDR3 extends over 15 amino acids. CDR3 in DNA: TGTGCCAGCAGTGATAACAGGGGCGTTGGAAACACCATATATTTT. It yields the protein CASSDNRGVGNTIYF.

The chain is built from TRBV5-4 and TRBJ2-7; TRBD1 aligns across 10 bases. This CDR3 has 15 residues. Per germline, CDR1 SGHNT and CDR2 YYREEE (reference sequence). After removal of 4 bases from V and 3 bases from J, the junction contained 7 bases not matched to a gene. DNA of the CDR3: TGTGCCAGCAGCCCACCGGGACAGGGGAACTACGAGCAGTACTTC. Translated: CASSPPGQGNYEQYF. The complete variable domain, with remaining parts taken from reference TRBV5-4 and TRBJ2-7, reads ETGVTQSPTHLIKTRGQQVTLRCSSQSGHNTVSWYQQALGQGPQFIFQYYREEENGRGNFPPRFSGLQFPNYSSELNVNALELDDSALYLCASSPPGQGNYEQYFGPGTRLTVT.

The chain is built from TRBV9 and TRBJ1-3; 9 bases match TRBD1. Germline V gene sequence: CDR1 SGDLS, CDR2 YYNGEE. There are 16 residues in the CDR3. V shed 5 bases, J shed 2 bases, and the junction held 8 bases outside the gene matches. CDR3 nucleotides: TGTGCCAGCAGTGTTACAGGGGGCGGAACTGGAAACACCATATATTTT. Encoded protein: CASSVTGGGTGNTIYF.

The V call is TRBV14, the J call TRBJ2-1; 9 bases match TRBD1. After removal of 4 bases from V and 7 bases from J, the junction contained 8 bases not matched to a gene. Per the germline V gene, CDR1 is SGHDN and CDR2 is FVKESK. The CDR3 spans 15 residues. CDR3 coding DNA: TGTGCCAGCAGCCCCGGGACAGGGATAAGGAATGAGCAGTTCTTC. Amino acid sequence: CASSPGTGIRNEQFF.

This clone was seen a single time. The chain recombines TRBV24-1 with TRBJ2-1; 12 positions agree with TRBD2. Germline assignment: CDR1 KGHDR and CDR2 SFDVKD. Trimming took 2 bases from V and 9 from J; bases not matched to a gene: 7. The CDR3 has 16 residues. CDR3 protein: CATSDYRTSGVLEQFF. The CDR3 bases are TGTGCCACCAGTGATTACCGGACTAGCGGGGTACTTGAGCAGTTCTTC.

V usage is TRBV7-2 and J usage is TRBJ1-1, with TRBD1 matching 7 bases. Germline-derived CDR1 and CDR2 are SGHTA and FQGNSA. With 3 bases clipped from V and 11 bases from J, the junction kept 6 bases outside the gene matches. The length of the CDR3 is 12 residues. The CDR3 protein is CASSLDRSRAFF. The CDR3 nucleotides are TGTGCCAGCAGCTTGGACAGGAGTCGGGCTTTCTTT.

This chain uses TRBV7-9 with TRBJ1-6; 9 nucleotides line up with TRBD1. The J segment lost 9 bases and the V segment lost 5 bases, leaving 11 bases of the junction unmatched. This CDR3 spans 16 amino acids. The germline CDR1 and CDR2 sequences are SEHNR and FQNEAQ (reference sequence). CDR3 amino acids: CASSPPGTGSGSPLHF. The DNA of the CDR3 is TGTGCCAGCAGCCCCCCCGGGACAGGGAGCGGTTCACCCCTCCACTTT.

J is TRBJ1-5 and V is TRBV2; D gene ambiguous. Trimming cost V 6 bases and J 1 base, with 22 bases left between them. Germline CDR1 is SNHLY and CDR2 is FYNNEI. The length of the CDR3 is 18 residues. CDR3 region: CASSLLGPLLGSNQPQHF. The CDR3 region has the DNA TGTGCCAGCAGCCTCCTTGGACCCTTACTAGGAAGCAATCAGCCCCAGCATTTT.

The chain recombines TRBV4-1 with TRBJ1-2, with 9 bases that match TRBD1. The CDR3 consists of 15 residues. Germline-derived CDR1 and CDR2 are MGHRA and YSYEKL. The V and J ends lost 1 base and 4 bases, in that order; junction bases with no gene match: 4. The CDR3: CASSQVQGQGYGYTF. The CDR3 bases are TGCGCCAGCAGCCAAGTGCAGGGACAGGGCTATGGCTACACCTTC.